Included here is one T cell receptor (beta chain) sequence, with context. The V end lost 2 bases, the J end lost 0 bases, and 5 bases lay between the germline ends. The CDR3 runs to 14 residues. Germline lookup yields CDR1 SGHDN and CDR2 FVKESK. The source of the sample is a study of shared clonotypes between healthy human individuals. Study-wide context: Donors, aged 18 to 49, were a couple of women and a few men.

Libraries were prepared by immunoSEQ multiplex PCR; TCRdb keeps only in-frame clonotypes and omits some of them. The table lists 1,100,000 or so clones, approximately 80% of them singletons. The chain employs TRBV14 and TRBJ1-3; no clear D gene. Sequenced material: memory CD4+ T cells from PBMCs. Subset described: CD45RA-negative fraction. This clonotype was obtained from a man aged 18 to 29 in good health. Some clones in this sample may be carry-over from other donors' samples. DNA of the CDR3: TGTGCCAGCAGCCAACTGAACTCTGGAAACACCATATATTTT. Residues: CASSQLNSGNTIYF.